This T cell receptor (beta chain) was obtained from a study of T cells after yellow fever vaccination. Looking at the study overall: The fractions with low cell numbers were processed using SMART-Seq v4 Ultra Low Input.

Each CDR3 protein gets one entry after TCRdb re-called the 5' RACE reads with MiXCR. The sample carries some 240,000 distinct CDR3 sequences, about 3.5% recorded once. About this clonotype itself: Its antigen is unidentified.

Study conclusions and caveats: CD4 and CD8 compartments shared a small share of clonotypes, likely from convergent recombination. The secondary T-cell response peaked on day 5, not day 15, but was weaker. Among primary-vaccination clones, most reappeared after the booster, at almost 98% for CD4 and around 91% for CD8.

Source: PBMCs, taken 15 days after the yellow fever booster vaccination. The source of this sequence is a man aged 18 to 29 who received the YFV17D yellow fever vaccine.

The CDR3 DNA reads TGCGCCAGCAGCTTGAGACTAGCGGGGGGACTCCAAGAGACCCAGTACTTC. It yields the protein CASSLRLAGGLQETQYF. The rearrangement uses TRBV5-1 and TRBJ2-5; 13 bases match TRBD2. CDR1 SGHRS and CDR2 YFSETQ come from the germline V gene. The CDR3 is 17 residues long. J gave up 1 base and V 1 base, and 4 bases lay outside the gene matches.